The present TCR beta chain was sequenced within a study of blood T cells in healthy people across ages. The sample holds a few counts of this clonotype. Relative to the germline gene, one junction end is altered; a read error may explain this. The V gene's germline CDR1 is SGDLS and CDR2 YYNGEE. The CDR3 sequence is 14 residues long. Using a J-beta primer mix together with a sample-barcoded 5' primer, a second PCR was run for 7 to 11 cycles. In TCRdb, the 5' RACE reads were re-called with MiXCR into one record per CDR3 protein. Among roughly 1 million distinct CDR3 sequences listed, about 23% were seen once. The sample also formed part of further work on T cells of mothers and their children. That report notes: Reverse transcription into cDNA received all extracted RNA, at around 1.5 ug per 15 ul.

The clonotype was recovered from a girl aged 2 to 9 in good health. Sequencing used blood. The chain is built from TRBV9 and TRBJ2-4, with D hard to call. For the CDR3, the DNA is TGTGCCAGCAGCGTAGATCCGGGCCAAAACATCCAGTACTTC. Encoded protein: CASSVDPGQNIQYF.